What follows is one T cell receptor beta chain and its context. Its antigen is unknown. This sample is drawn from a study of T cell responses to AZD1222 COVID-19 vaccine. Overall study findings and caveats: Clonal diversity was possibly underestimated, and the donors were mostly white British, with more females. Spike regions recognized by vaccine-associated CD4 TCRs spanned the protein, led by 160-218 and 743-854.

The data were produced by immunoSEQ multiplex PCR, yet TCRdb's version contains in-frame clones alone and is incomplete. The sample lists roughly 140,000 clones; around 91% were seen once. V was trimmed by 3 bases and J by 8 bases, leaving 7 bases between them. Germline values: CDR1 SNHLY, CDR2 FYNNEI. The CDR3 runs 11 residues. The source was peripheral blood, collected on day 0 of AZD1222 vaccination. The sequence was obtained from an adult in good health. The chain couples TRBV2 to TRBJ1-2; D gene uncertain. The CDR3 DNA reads TGTGCCAGCAGTGACTTTTACGGCTACACCTTC. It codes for CASSDFYGYTF.